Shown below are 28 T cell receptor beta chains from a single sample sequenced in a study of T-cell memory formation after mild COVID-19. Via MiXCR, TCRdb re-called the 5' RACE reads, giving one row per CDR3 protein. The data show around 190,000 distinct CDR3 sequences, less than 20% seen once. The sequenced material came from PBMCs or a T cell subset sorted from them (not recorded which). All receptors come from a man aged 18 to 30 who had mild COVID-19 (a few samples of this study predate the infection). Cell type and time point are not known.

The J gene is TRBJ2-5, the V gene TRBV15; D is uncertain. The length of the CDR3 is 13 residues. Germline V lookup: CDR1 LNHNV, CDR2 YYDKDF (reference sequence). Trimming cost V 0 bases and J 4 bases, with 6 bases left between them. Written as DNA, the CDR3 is TGTGCCACCAGCAGAGATTCCGGAGAGACCCAGTACTTC. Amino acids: CATSRDSGETQYF.

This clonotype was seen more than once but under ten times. The CDR3 loop is CASSLGQSGYGYTF. The CDR3 DNA follows: TGTGCCAGCAGCCTGGGACAGTCCGGCTATGGCTACACCTTC. The chain links TRBV7-8 to TRBJ1-2; 7 bases are shared with TRBD1. The CDR3 is 14 residues long. The V gene's germline CDR1 is SGHVS and CDR2 FQNEAQ. V dropped 5 bases and J dropped 4; count of bases not matched to a gene: 7.

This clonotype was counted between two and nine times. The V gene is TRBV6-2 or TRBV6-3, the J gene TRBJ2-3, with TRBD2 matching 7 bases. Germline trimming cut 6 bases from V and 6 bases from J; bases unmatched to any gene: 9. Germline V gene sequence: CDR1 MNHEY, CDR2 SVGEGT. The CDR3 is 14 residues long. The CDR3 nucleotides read TGTGCCAGCAGAAAAAGCGGGGTCCAGGATACGCAGTATTTT. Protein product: CASRKSGVQDTQYF.

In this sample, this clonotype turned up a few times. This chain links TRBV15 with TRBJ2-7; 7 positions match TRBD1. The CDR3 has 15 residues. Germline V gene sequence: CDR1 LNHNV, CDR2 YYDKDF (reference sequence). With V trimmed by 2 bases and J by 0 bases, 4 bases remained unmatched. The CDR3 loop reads CATSRPDRVSYEQYF. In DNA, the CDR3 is TGTGCCACCAGCAGACCAGACAGGGTCTCCTACGAGCAGTACTTC.

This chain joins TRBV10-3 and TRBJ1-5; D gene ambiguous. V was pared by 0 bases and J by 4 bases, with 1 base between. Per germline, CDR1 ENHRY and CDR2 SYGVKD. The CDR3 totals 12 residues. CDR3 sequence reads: CAISESNQPQHF. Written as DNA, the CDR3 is TGTGCCATCAGTGAGTCGAATCAGCCCCAGCATTTT.

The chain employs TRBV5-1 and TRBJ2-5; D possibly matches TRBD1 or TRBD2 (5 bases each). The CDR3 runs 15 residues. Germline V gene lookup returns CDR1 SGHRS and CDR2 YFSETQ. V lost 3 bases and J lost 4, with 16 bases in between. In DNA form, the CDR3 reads TGCGCCAGCAGCTCGGCCGGGACGGAAGGAGAGACCCAGTACTTC. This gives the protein CASSSAGTEGETQYF.

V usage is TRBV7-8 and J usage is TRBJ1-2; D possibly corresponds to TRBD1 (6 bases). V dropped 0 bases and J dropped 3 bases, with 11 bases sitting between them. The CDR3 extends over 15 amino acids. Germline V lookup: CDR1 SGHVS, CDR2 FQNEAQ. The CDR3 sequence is CASSLAGARDYGYTF. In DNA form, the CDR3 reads TGTGCCAGCAGCTTAGCGGGGGCGCGGGACTATGGCTACACCTTC.

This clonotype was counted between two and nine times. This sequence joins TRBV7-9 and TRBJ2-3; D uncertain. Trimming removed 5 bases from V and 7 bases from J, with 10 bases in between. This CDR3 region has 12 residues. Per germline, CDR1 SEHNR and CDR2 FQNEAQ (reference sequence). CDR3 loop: CASSPSVYTQYF. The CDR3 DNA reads TGTGCCAGCAGCCCATCCGTTTATACGCAGTATTTT.

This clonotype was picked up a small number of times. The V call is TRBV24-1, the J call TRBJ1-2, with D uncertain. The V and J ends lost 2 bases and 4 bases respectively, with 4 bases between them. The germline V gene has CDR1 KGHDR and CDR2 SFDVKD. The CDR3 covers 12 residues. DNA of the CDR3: TGTGCCACCAGTGATTGGGGCTATGGCTACACCTTC. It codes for CATSDWGYGYTF.

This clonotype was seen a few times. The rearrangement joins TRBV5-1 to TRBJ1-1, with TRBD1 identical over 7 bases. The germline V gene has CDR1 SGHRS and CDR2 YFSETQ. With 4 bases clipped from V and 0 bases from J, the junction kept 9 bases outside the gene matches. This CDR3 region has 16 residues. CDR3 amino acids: CASSLTRQGLNTEAFF. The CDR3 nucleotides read TGCGCCAGCAGCCTGACGCGACAGGGACTGAACACTGAAGCTTTCTTT.

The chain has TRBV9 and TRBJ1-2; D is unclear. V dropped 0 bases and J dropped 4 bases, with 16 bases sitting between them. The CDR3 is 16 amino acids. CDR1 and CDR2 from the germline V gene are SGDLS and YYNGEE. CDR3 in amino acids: CASSVVSQSGLYGYTF. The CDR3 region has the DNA TGTGCCAGCAGCGTAGTGTCCCAGAGCGGCCTCTATGGCTACACCTTC.

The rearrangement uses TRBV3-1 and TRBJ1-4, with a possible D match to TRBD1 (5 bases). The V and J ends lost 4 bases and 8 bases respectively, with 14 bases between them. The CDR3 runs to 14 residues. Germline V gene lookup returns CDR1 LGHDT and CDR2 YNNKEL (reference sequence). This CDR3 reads CASSPTVGGEKLFF. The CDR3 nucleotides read TGTGCCAGCAGCCCGACAGTAGGTGGGGAAAAACTGTTTTTT.

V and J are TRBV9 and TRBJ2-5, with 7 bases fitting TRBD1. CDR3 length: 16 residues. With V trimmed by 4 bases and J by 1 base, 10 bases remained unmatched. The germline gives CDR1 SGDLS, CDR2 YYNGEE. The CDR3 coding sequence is TGTGCCAGCAGCCCCAGGGGGTGGGGCGGCCAAGAGACCCAGTACTTC. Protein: CASSPRGWGGQETQYF.

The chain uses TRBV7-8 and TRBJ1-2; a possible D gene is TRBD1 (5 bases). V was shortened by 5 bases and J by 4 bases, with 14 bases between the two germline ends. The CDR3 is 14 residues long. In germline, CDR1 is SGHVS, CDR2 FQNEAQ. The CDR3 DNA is TGTGCCAGCAGCACCTACAGGTCGCTCTATGGCTACACCTTC. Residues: CASSTYRSLYGYTF.

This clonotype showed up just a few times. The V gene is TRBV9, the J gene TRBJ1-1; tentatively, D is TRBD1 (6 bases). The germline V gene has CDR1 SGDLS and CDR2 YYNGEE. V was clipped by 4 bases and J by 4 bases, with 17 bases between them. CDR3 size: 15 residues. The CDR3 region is CASSQMGGPSTEAFF. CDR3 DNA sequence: TGTGCCAGCAGCCAGATGGGGGGGCCGAGCACTGAAGCTTTCTTT.

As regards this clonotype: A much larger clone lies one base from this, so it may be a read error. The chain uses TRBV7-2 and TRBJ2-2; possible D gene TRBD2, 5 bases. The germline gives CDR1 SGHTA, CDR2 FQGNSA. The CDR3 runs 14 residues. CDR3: CASSLGLRNGEMFF. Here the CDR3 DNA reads TGTGCCAGCAGCTTAGGTCTGAGGAACGGGGAGATGTTTTTT. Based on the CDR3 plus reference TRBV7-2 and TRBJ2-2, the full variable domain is GAGVSQSPSNKVTEKGKDVELRCDPISGHTALYWYRQSLGQGLEFLIYFQGNSAPDKSGLPSDRFSAERTGGSVSTLTIQRTQQEDSAVYLCASSLGLRNGEMFFGEGSRLTVL.

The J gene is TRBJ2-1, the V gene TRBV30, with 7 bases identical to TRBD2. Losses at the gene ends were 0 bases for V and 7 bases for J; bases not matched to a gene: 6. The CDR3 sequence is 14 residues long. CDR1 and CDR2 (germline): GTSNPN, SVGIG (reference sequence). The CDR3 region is CAWSVWRGWNEQFF. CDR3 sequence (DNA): TGTGCCTGGAGTGTATGGCGGGGGTGGAATGAGCAGTTCTTC.

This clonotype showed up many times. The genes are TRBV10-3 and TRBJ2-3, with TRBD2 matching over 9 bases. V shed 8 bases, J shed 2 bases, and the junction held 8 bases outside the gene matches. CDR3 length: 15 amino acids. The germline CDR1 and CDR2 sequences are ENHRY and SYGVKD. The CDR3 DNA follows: TGTGCCATCTCGGAAGCGGGGGGTTACACAGATACGCAGTATTTT. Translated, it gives CAISEAGGYTDTQYF.

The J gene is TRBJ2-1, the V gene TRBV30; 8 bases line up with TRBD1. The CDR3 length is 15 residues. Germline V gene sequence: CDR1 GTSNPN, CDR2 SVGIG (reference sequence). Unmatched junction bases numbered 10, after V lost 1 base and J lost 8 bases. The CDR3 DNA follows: TGTGCCTGGAGTGCTATGGACAGGGATGTGGATGAGCAGTTCTTC. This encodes CAWSAMDRDVDEQFF.

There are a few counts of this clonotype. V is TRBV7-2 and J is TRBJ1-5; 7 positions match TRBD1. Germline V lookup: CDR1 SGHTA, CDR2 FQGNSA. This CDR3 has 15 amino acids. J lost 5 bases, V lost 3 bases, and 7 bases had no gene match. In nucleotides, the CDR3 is TGTGCCAGCAGCTTGGGTAACAGGGGTCATCAGCCCCAGCATTTT. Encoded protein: CASSLGNRGHQPQHF.

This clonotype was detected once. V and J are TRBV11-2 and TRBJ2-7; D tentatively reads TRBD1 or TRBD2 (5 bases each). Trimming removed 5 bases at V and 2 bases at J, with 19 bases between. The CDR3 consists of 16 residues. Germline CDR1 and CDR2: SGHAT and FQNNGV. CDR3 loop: CASSQDMGAPTYEQYV. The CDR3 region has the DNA TGTGCCAGCAGCCAGGACATGGGAGCCCCCACCTACGAGCAGTACGTC.

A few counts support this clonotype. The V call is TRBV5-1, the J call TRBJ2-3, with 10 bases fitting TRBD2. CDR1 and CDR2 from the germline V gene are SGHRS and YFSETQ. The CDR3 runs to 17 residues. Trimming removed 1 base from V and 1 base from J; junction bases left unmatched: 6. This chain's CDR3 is CASSLTSTSGGTDTQYF. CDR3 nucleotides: TGCGCCAGCAGCTTGACGTCCACTAGCGGGGGCACAGATACGCAGTATTTT.

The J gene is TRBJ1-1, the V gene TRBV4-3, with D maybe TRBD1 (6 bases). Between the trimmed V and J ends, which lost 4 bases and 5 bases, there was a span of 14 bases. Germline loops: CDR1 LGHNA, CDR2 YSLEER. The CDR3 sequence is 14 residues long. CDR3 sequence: CASSPTTGRTEAFF. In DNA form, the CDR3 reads TGCGCCAGCAGCCCGACTACAGGGAGAACTGAAGCTTTCTTT.

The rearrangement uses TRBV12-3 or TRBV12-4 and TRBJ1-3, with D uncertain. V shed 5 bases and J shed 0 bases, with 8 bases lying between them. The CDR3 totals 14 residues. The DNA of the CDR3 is TGTGCCAGCAGTACAGTCAACTCTGGAAACACCATATATTTT. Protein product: CASSTVNSGNTIYF.

Written as DNA, the CDR3 is TGTGCCAGCAGTTTGCAGGGGATCTACGAGCAGTACTTC. As protein: CASSLQGIYEQYF. The V gene is TRBV6-2 or TRBV6-3, the J gene TRBJ2-7; TRBD1 might be the D (6 bases). The CDR3 has 13 residues. V was clipped by 4 bases and J by 3 bases, with 10 bases between them. Germline CDR1 and CDR2: MNHEY and SVGEGT.

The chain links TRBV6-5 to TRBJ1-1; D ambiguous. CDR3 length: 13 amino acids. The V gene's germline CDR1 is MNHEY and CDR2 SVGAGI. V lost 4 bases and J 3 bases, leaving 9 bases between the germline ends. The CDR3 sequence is CASSFYRDTEAFF. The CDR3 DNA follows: TGTGCCAGCAGTTTCTATAGGGACACTGAAGCTTTCTTT.

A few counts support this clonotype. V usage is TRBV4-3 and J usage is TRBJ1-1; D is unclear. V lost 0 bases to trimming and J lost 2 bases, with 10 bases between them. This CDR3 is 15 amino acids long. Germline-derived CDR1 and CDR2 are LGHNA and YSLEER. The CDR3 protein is CASSQDSQANTEAFF. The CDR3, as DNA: TGCGCCAGCAGCCAAGATTCGCAGGCCAACACTGAAGCTTTCTTT.

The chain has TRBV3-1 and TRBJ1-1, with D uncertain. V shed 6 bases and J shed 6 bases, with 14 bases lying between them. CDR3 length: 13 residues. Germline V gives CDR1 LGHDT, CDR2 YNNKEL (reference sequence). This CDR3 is CASSRAGVPEAFF. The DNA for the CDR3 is TGTGCCAGCAGTCGGGCTGGGGTCCCTGAAGCTTTCTTT. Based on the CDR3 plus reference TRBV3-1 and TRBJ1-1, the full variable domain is DTAVSQTPKYLVTQMGNDKSIKCEQNLGHDTMYWYKQDSKKFLKIMFSYNNKELIINETVPNRFSPKSPDKAHLNLHINSLELGDSAVYFCASSRAGVPEAFFGQGTRLTVV.